This TCR beta chain is from a study of cytomegalovirus exposure and HLA in healthy donors. PCR was performed using 60 Vbeta and 13 Jbeta primers. Here immunoSEQ multiplex PCR was the method, and the copy in TCRdb shows in-frame clones only, minus some. The sample lists 150,000 to 200,000 clones, 80% occurring once. Findings of the study overall: TCR beta sequences reportedly predicted most subjects' HLA-A and HLA-B alleles accurately. A later analysis found TCR association rates differed by HLA locus, highest for DRB1 and lowest for HLA-C.

Details on this clone: Its target is unknown. One junction end disagrees with the germline gene, perhaps due to a read error.

Germline values: CDR1 MGHRA, CDR2 YSYEKL. CDR3 length equals 16 residues. Among the donors, all were healthy bone marrow donors. At collection, donors were nominally healthy, but unrecorded immune exposures were probable. This sequence joins TRBV4-1 and TRBJ2-2, with D perhaps TRBD2 (7 bases). The origin of this receptor is a man aged 18 to 29 in good health and CMV-seropositive. The specimen sequenced was PBMCs. The CDR3 DNA is TGCGCCAGCAGCCTCCGTGGGGGGGCGAATACCGGGGAGCTGTTTTTT. It translates to CASSLRGGANTGELFF.